One and the same sample provided the 32 T cell receptor beta chains below, sequenced in a study of T cell responses to AZD1222 COVID-19 vaccine. The assay was immunoSEQ multiplex PCR, and TCRdb's table has in-frame clones only and misses some. The sample includes 88,000 or so clones, around 90% of them seen just once. The material sequenced was peripheral blood, taken 28 days after the second AZD1222 dose. The receptors shown here come from an adult who received the AZD1222 COVID-19 vaccine.

The chain couples TRBV9 to TRBJ1-4; no reliable D call. The germline gives CDR1 SGDLS, CDR2 YYNGEE. The CDR3 contains 14 residues. The V end was cut by 3 bases, the J end by 5 bases, with 11 bases between. CDR3 residues: CASSAPESNEKLFF. DNA for the CDR3: TGTGCCAGCAGCGCTCCCGAATCAAATGAAAAACTGTTTTTT.

For the CDR3, the DNA is TGTGCCAGCAGTTTACCGGGCGAGGCTAGCGGGGTCTTCTTC. Translated: CASSLPGEASGVFF. This chain uses TRBV28 with TRBJ2-1, with TRBD2 matching over 9 bases. Trimming at V came to 2 bases and at J to 16 bases, leaving 12 bases not matched to a gene. This CDR3 has 14 amino acids. The germline V gene encodes CDR1 MDHEN and CDR2 SYDVKM.

The CDR3 DNA reads TGTGCCAGCAGTTACCTACATCAGCAGCAGTACTTC. This translates into CASSYLHQQQYF. The V call is TRBV6-2 or TRBV6-3, the J call TRBJ2-7; D is undetermined. CDR1 and CDR2 from the germline V gene are MNHEY and SVGEGT. V was cut by 2 bases and J by 8 bases, with 10 bases left in between. The CDR3 is made up of 12 amino acids.

This sequence joins TRBV18 and TRBJ1-2; no definite D call. Trimming shortened V by 0 bases and J by 5 bases, and 4 bases separated the two germline ends. The CDR3 has 12 amino acids. From germline, CDR1 is KGHSH and CDR2 LQKENI. DNA of the CDR3: TGTGCCAGCTCACCACCCACTTATGGCTACACCTTC. Translated, it gives CASSPPTYGYTF.

The chain has TRBV5-1 and TRBJ2-1; the D is unclear. V lost 0 bases and J 9 bases, leaving 10 bases between the germline ends. CDR1 and CDR2 from the germline V gene are SGHRS and YFSETQ. The length of the CDR3 is 13 residues. The CDR3 DNA is TGCGCCAGCAGCTTGGTTAGGTCGGGTGAGCAGTTCTTC. Amino acid sequence: CASSLVRSGEQFF.

The gene calls are TRBV9 and TRBJ1-3; D may be TRBD1 (5 bases). The CDR3 totals 18 residues. The germline gives CDR1 SGDLS, CDR2 YYNGEE. V lost 3 bases to trimming and J lost 0 bases, with 19 bases between them. CDR3 protein: CASSAGSGTVTSGNTIYF. CDR3 nucleotide sequence: TGTGCCAGCAGCGCCGGATCCGGGACCGTAACCTCTGGAAACACCATATATTTT.

This rearrangement joins TRBV11-2 to TRBJ2-2, with 9 bases fitting TRBD1. V was clipped by 1 base and J by 6 bases; unmatched bases: 12. This CDR3 spans 18 amino acids. The germline CDR1 and CDR2 sequences are SGHAT and FQNNGV. CDR3 DNA sequence: TGTGCCAGCAGCTTAGGGTGGGCCCGGACAGGGGCCGCCGGGGAGCTGTTTTTT. Its protein product is CASSLGWARTGAAGELFF.

In its sample, this clone was seen a few times. The CDR3 protein is CASSVGGGPYNEQFF. The CDR3 region has the DNA TGTGCCAGCAGCGTAGGCGGGGGACCCTACAATGAGCAGTTCTTC. This sequence joins TRBV9 and TRBJ2-1, with 7 bases matching TRBD2. The CDR3 has 15 residues. Germline trimming cut 0 bases from V and 2 bases from J; bases unmatched to any gene: 2. Looked up from germline, CDR1 is SGDLS and CDR2 is YYNGEE. The full variable domain, completed using reference TRBV9 and TRBJ2-1, is DSGVTQTPKHLITATGQRVTLRCSPRSGDLSVYWYQQSLDQGLQFLIQYYNGEERAKGNILERFSAQQFPDLHSELNLSSLELGDSALYFCASSVGGGPYNEQFFGPGTRLTVL.

The gene calls are TRBV6-5 and TRBJ1-1; D is ambiguous. The CDR3 loop spans 14 amino acids. The V and J ends lost 4 bases and 4 bases respectively, with 13 bases between them. CDR1 is MNHEY, CDR2 SVGAGI, per germline. CDR3 in amino acids: CASSLKGGVTEAFF. CDR3 coding DNA: TGTGCCAGCAGTTTAAAGGGAGGTGTCACTGAAGCTTTCTTT.

The chain uses TRBV6-6 and TRBJ1-5; a weak D match, TRBD1 (5 bases). This CDR3 has 16 residues. The V gene lost 6 bases and the J gene lost 2 bases, with 17 bases spanning the gap. The germline V gene has CDR1 MNHNY and CDR2 SVGAGI (reference sequence). The CDR3 sequence is CASSRDPGGGNQPQHF. For the CDR3, the DNA is TGTGCCAGCAGCCGGGACCCCGGAGGGGGCAATCAGCCCCAGCATTTT.

This chain joins TRBV7-7 and TRBJ2-5, with 9 bases matching TRBD1. Germline CDR1 reads SSHAT; CDR2 reads FNYEAQ (reference sequence). The CDR3 runs to 13 residues. V lost 5 bases and J lost 6; bases outside the gene matches: 4. CDR3: CASSIGQGKTQYF. The CDR3 coding sequence is TGTGCCAGCAGCATCGGACAGGGGAAGACCCAGTACTTC.

The chain recombines TRBV9 with TRBJ2-3, with 8 nucleotides matching TRBD1. After removal of 4 bases from V and 2 bases from J, the junction contained 9 bases not matched to a gene. Germline-derived CDR1 and CDR2 are SGDLS and YYNGEE. The CDR3 has 16 residues. CDR3 sequence reads: CASSKGDRSYTDTQYF. The CDR3 DNA is TGTGCCAGCAGCAAAGGGGACAGGTCTTACACAGATACGCAGTATTTT.

The rearrangement joins TRBV28 to TRBJ1-1, with TRBD1 matching 10 bases. This CDR3 is 16 amino acids long. The junction had 7 bases not matched to a gene; V was cut back by 6 bases and J by 0 bases. Germline assignment: CDR1 MDHEN and CDR2 SYDVKM. The CDR3 DNA is TGTGCCAGCAGAAGGACAGGGGGGATCATGAACACTGAAGCTTTCTTT. The encoded protein is CASRRTGGIMNTEAFF. Looking up the rest from reference TRBV28 and TRBJ1-1 gives the full variable domain: DVKVTQSSRYLVKRTGEKVFLECVQDMDHENMFWYRQDPGLGLRLIYFSYDVKMKEKGDIPEGYSVSREKKERFSLILESASTNQTSMYLCASRRTGGIMNTEAFFGQGTRLTVV.

V is TRBV14 and J is TRBJ1-6, with 7 positions matching TRBD1. CDR1 is SGHDN, CDR2 FVKESK, per germline. This CDR3 comprises 13 residues. The ends lost 4 bases at V and 9 bases at J; junction bases unmatched: 3. The CDR3 loop reads CASSPTGISPLHF. The CDR3 DNA reads TGTGCCAGCAGCCCGACAGGGATTTCACCCCTCCACTTT.

The chain links TRBV11-3 to TRBJ1-1; the D is unclear. Per germline, CDR1 SGHNT and CDR2 YENEEA. The ends were cut back, 5 bases at V and 0 bases at J, with 7 bases in the middle. This CDR3 has 13 amino acids. CDR3 coding DNA: TGTGCCAGCAGCCGTGATATGAACACTGAAGCTTTCTTT. Amino acid sequence: CASSRDMNTEAFF.

The chain uses TRBV4-1 and TRBJ2-1; 10 bases line up with TRBD1. V was pared by 4 bases and J by 9 bases, with 21 bases of the junction left unmatched. This CDR3 has 19 amino acids. The germline V gene encodes CDR1 MGHRA and CDR2 YSYEKL. The DNA of the CDR3 is TGCGCCAGCAGCCTTGTCCCCCCCCCTAGGACAGGGGGTTTCGGTGAGCAGTTCTTC. Its protein is CASSLVPPPRTGGFGEQFF.

The J gene is TRBJ2-7, the V gene TRBV27; D is ambiguous. The CDR3 covers 14 residues. V lost 5 bases to trimming and J lost 0 bases, with 11 bases between them. Germline V CDR1 and CDR2: MNHEY, SMNVEV (reference sequence). The CDR3 loop is CASSVTVSSYEQYF. The CDR3 DNA reads as TGTGCCAGCAGTGTTACAGTTAGCTCCTACGAGCAGTACTTC.

V and J are TRBV5-1 and TRBJ1-2, with a tentative D call TRBD1 (6 bases). The CDR3 runs to 15 residues. V was pared by 7 bases and J by 0 bases, with 16 bases between. CDR1 is SGHRS and CDR2 is YFSETQ in the germline V gene. The CDR3 DNA reads TGCGCCAGCTCCGAAACAGGGAGATCTAACTATGGCTACACCTTC. Translation: CASSETGRSNYGYTF.

The rearrangement uses TRBV2 and TRBJ1-2; D perhaps matches TRBD1 (5 bases). Deletions cut 11 bases from V and 5 bases from J, with 15 bases between. CDR1 is SNHLY, CDR2 FYNNEI, per germline. This CDR3 has 12 residues. The CDR3 is CAFRGRVYGYTF. DNA of the CDR3: TGTGCCTTTCGAGGCAGGGTATATGGCTACACCTTC.

Comments on this clone: At the DNA level, this CDR3 is encoded by other sequences in the same sample as well. This chain connects TRBV9 to TRBJ2-1; no clear D gene. CDR3 length: 12 residues. The V and J ends lost 4 bases and 5 bases respectively, with 7 bases between them. The germline V gene encodes CDR1 SGDLS and CDR2 YYNGEE. The CDR3 bases are TGTGCCAGCAGCCCCCCCAACAATGAGCAGTTCTTC. This translates into CASSPPNNEQFF.

This chain uses TRBV6-5 with TRBJ1-1; D not certain. The CDR3 has 13 amino acids. The germline CDR1 and CDR2 sequences are MNHEY and SVGAGI. Trimming pared 8 bases from V and 4 bases from J, leaving 14 bases between. The CDR3 sequence: CASLRESSTEAFF. The CDR3, as DNA: TGTGCCAGCTTAAGGGAATCGAGCACTGAAGCTTTCTTT.

The gene calls are TRBV7-8 and TRBJ1-1, with D possibly TRBD1 on 6 matching bases. This CDR3 is built from 16 residues. V was trimmed by 2 bases and J by 1 base, leaving 14 bases between them. The germline V gene has CDR1 SGHVS and CDR2 FQNEAQ. The CDR3 reads CASSLTDHRENTEAFF. CDR3 sequence (DNA): TGTGCCAGCAGCTTAACGGACCACAGGGAGAACACTGAAGCTTTCTTT. Filled out from reference TRBV7-8 and TRBJ1-1, the complete variable domain reads GAGVSQSPRYKVAKRGQDVALRCDPISGHVSLFWYQQALGQGPEFLTYFQNEAQLDKSGLPSDRFFAERPEGSVSTLKIQRTQQEDSAVYLCASSLTDHRENTEAFFGQGTRLTVV.

In this sample, this clone turned up once. The V gene is TRBV4-3, the J gene TRBJ1-6, with 8 bases fitting TRBD1. The CDR3 contains 17 residues. After removal of 2 bases from V and 4 bases from J, the junction contained 7 bases not matched to a gene. From germline, CDR1 is LGHNA and CDR2 YSLEER. Here the CDR3 reads CASSQMLTGAYNSPLHF. The DNA for the CDR3 is TGCGCCAGCAGCCAAATGTTGACAGGGGCGTATAATTCACCCCTCCACTTT.

This clone was picked up one time. The chain recombines TRBV5-1 with TRBJ1-3; the D gene is possibly TRBD1 (5 bases). Germline V CDR1 and CDR2: SGHRS, YFSETQ. The V end lost 0 bases, the J end lost 0 bases, and 10 bases lay between the germline ends. The CDR3 has 16 residues. The CDR3 coding sequence is TGCGCCAGCAGCTTGGTGGCAGGGACCTCTGGAAACACCATATATTTT. Translating it yields CASSLVAGTSGNTIYF.

The genes are TRBV30 and TRBJ1-1; the D is unclear. Germline CDR1 is GTSNPN and CDR2 is SVGIG (reference sequence). Between the trimmed V and J ends, which lost 8 bases and 6 bases, there was a span of 10 bases. The CDR3 extends over 10 amino acids. For the CDR3, the DNA is TGTGCCGGAGCGAGATCTGAAGCTTTCTTT. This encodes CAGARSEAFF.

This sequence joins TRBV5-1 and TRBJ1-2; 7 nucleotides line up with TRBD1. The germline CDR1 and CDR2 sequences are SGHRS and YFSETQ. With 5 bases clipped from V and 5 bases from J, the junction kept 9 bases outside the gene matches. The CDR3 sequence is 14 residues long. The CDR3 DNA reads as TGCGCCAGCAGTCCGAGTGGACAGGAATATGGCTACACCTTC. The encoded protein is CASSPSGQEYGYTF. Supplemented by reference TRBV5-1 and TRBJ1-2, the full variable domain reads KAGVTQTPRYLIKTRGQQVTLSCSPISGHRSVSWYQQTPGQGLQFLFEYFSETQRNKGNFPGRFSGRQFSNSRSEMNVSTLELGDSALYLCASSPSGQEYGYTFGSGTRLTVV.

The chain combines TRBV7-8 with TRBJ1-2; 9 bases map to TRBD1. Germline loops: CDR1 SGHVS, CDR2 FQNEAQ. The CDR3 totals 15 residues. V dropped 5 bases and J dropped 8; count of bases not matched to a gene: 12. CDR3 DNA: TGTGCCAGCAGCCCAGAGGGACAGGGCCTCGGAGGCTACACCTTC. The encoded protein is CASSPEGQGLGGYTF.

The sample holds a few counts of this clone. The rearrangement uses TRBV10-3 and TRBJ1-5; the D gene is possibly TRBD1 (6 bases). The germline V gene has CDR1 ENHRY and CDR2 SYGVKD. Trimming removed 6 bases at V and 3 bases at J, with 9 bases between. The CDR3 runs to 13 residues. This chain's CDR3 is CAIRAGDNQPQHF. The CDR3 DNA sequence: TGTGCCATCAGGGCAGGGGACAATCAGCCCCAGCATTTT.

The chain recombines TRBV27 with TRBJ1-1, with 8 bases aligning to TRBD1. V lost 3 bases, J lost 0 bases, and 9 bases stayed unmatched. Germline CDR1 MNHEY, CDR2 SMNVEV (reference sequence). The CDR3 totals 17 residues. The CDR3 is CASSFRGPPKMNTEAFF. The CDR3 DNA is TGTGCCAGCAGTTTCAGGGGGCCACCAAAAATGAACACTGAAGCTTTCTTT.

This chain links TRBV7-3 with TRBJ2-1, with TRBD2 matching 7 bases. The CDR3 has 15 amino acids. Looked up from germline, CDR1 is SGHTA and CDR2 is FQGTGA. Trimming cost V 5 bases and J 2 bases; bases outside gene matches: 6. The CDR3 nucleotides read TGTGCCAGCAGCCAGGCTAGCGGCCCCTACAATGAGCAGTTCTTC. Residues: CASSQASGPYNEQFF.

V and J are TRBV6-2 or TRBV6-3 and TRBJ2-4, with 13 bases identical to TRBD2. This CDR3 comprises 16 residues. The V segment lost 6 bases and the J segment 1 base; nucleotides outside the gene matches: 3. Germline CDR1 reads MNHEY; CDR2 reads SVGEGT. CDR3 coding DNA: TGTGCCAGCAGCCTACTAGCGGGGGGGGCCAAAAACATTCAGTACTTC. Translated, it gives CASSLLAGGAKNIQYF.

The chain has TRBV6-5 and TRBJ2-7, with 8 positions matching TRBD1. Germline CDR1 reads MNHEY; CDR2 reads SVGAGI. The junction had 12 bases not matched to a gene; V was cut back by 6 bases and J by 5 bases. The CDR3 is made up of 15 amino acids. CDR3 sequence: CASRTGDTPNHEQYF. CDR3 DNA sequence: TGTGCCAGCAGGACAGGGGACACCCCGAACCACGAGCAGTACTTC.